One sample yielded the 9 T cell receptor beta chains listed below, sequenced in a study of CD4 T cells in relation to SARS-CoV-2 and coronaviruses. Here immunoSEQ multiplex PCR was the method, and the copy in TCRdb shows in-frame clones only, minus some. The table includes 35,000 to 40,000 clones, over 75% detected once. Source material: memory CD4+ T cells from PBMCs. Every receptor here comes from an adult with COVID-19.

This chain joins TRBV7-8 and TRBJ2-2; 10 bases are a match to TRBD2. The CDR3 totals 15 residues. CDR1 SGHVS and CDR2 FQNEAQ come from the germline V gene. With 6 bases clipped from V and 0 bases from J, the junction kept 1 base outside the gene matches. The CDR3 nucleotides read TGTGCCAGCAGACTAGCGGGAACGAACACCGGGGAGCTGTTTTTT. It codes for CASRLAGTNTGELFF.

The chain joins TRBV5-8 to TRBJ2-1; D is possibly TRBD1 (6 bases). This CDR3 has 15 amino acids. The germline gives CDR1 SGHTS, CDR2 YDEGEE. The V end was cut by 0 bases, the J end by 7 bases, with 14 bases between. This chain's CDR3 is CASSLEGQSKNEQFF. The CDR3 DNA reads TGTGCCAGCAGCTTGGAGGGACAATCGAAGAATGAGCAGTTCTTC.

CDR3 DNA: TGTGCCAGCAACCAACAGGGTCTTTCCTACGAGCAGTACTTC. As protein: CASNQQGLSYEQYF. The chain recombines TRBV11-2 with TRBJ2-7; a weak D match, TRBD1 (6 bases). This CDR3 is built from 14 residues. Per the germline V gene, CDR1 is SGHAT and CDR2 is FQNNGV. V lost 7 bases, J lost 1 base, and 14 bases lay in between.

This clone has a single count. V and J are TRBV4-1 and TRBJ1-2; 9 bases agree with TRBD1. CDR3 length: 13 amino acids. The germline gives CDR1 MGHRA, CDR2 YSYEKL. The trim removed 9 bases at V and 5 bases at J, leaving 7 bases unmatched. The CDR3 loop reads CARGTGNGYGYTF. The CDR3 DNA is TGCGCCAGGGGGACAGGGAACGGGTATGGCTACACCTTC.

The V gene is TRBV6-5, the J gene TRBJ1-1, with D unclear. The CDR3 extends over 13 amino acids. V was trimmed by 10 bases and J by 4 bases, leaving 16 bases between them. Germline V gene lookup returns CDR1 MNHEY and CDR2 SVGAGI. CDR3 sequence (DNA): TGTGCCACTAGATTGGAAAGATCCACTGAAGCTTTCTTT. Translation: CATRLERSTEAFF.

This chain links TRBV21-1 with TRBJ1-5. TRBV21-1 is designated a pseudogene. The CDR3 has 16 amino acids. The DNA of the CDR3 is TGTGCCAGCGGGTCTAAGACGGCTTATAGCAATCAGCCCCAGCATTTT. Amino acid sequence: CASGSKTAYSNQPQHF.

The chain joins TRBV5-1 to TRBJ2-6; the D call may be TRBD1 or TRBD2 (6 bases each). This CDR3 has 18 amino acids. The germline gives CDR1 SGHRS, CDR2 YFSETQ. Trimming pared 0 bases from V and 0 bases from J, leaving 13 bases between. The CDR3 nucleotides are TGCGCCAGCAGCTTGGTAGAGGGGGGCCCCTCTGGGGCCAACGTCCTGACTTTC. This encodes CASSLVEGGPSGANVLTF. Complete variable domain (other parts from reference TRBV5-1 and TRBJ2-6): KAGVTQTPRYLIKTRGQQVTLSCSPISGHRSVSWYQQTPGQGLQFLFEYFSETQRNKGNFPGRFSGRQFSNSRSEMNVSTLELGDSALYLCASSLVEGGPSGANVLTFGAGSRLTVL.

V and J are TRBV18 and TRBJ1-2; D gene uncertain. The germline gives CDR1 KGHSH, CDR2 LQKENI. V lost 8 bases and J lost 0, with 10 bases in between. This CDR3 is 13 amino acids long. The CDR3 sequence: CASADGANYGYTF. The CDR3 coding sequence is TGTGCCAGCGCGGACGGGGCTAACTATGGCTACACCTTC.

V gene TRBV11-3 combines with J gene TRBJ1-4; D not resolved. This CDR3 contains 15 residues. CDR1 and CDR2 from the germline V gene are SGHNT and YENEEA. Trimming removed 0 bases at V and 8 bases at J, with 13 bases between. In nucleotides, the CDR3 is TGTGCCAGCAGCTTAGATCCGTCTCGTTTGGAAAAACTGTTTTTT. Amino acid sequence: CASSLDPSRLEKLFF. The full variable domain, in which reference TRBV11-3 and TRBJ1-4 provide the parts outside the CDR3, is EAGVVQSPRYKIIEKKQPVAFWCNPISGHNTLYWYLQNLGQGPELLIRYENEEAVDDSQLPKDRFSAERLKGVDSTLKIQPAELGDSAVYLCASSLDPSRLEKLFFGSGTQLSVL.